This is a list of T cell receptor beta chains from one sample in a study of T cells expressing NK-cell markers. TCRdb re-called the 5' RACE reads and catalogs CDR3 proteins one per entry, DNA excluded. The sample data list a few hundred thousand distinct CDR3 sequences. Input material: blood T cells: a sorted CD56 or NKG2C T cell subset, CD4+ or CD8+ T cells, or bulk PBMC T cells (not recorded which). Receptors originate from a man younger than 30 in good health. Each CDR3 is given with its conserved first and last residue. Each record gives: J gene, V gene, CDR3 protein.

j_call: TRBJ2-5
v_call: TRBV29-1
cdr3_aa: CSVAGVAGETQYF

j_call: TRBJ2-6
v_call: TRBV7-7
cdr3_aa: CAIQGNPGANVLTF

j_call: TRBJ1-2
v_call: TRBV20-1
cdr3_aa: CSAREGGNNYGYTF

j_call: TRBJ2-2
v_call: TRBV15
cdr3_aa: CATSSEHTDTGELFF

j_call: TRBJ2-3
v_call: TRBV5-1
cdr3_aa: CASRKGLAGGPRSATDTQYF

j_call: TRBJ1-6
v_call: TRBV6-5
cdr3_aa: CASSYAGGVNSPLHF

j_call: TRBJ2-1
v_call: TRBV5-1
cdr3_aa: CASSRLENNEQFF

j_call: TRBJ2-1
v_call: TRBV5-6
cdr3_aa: CASSLGRRFDEQFF

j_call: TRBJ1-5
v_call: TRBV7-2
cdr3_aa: CASSLRFSNQPQHF

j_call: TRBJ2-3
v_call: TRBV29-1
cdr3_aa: CSVDSGGETDTQYF

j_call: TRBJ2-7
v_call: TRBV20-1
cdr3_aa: CSARTGGLGGEQYF

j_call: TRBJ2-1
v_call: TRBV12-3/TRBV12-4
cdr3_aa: CASSPTTASYNEQFF

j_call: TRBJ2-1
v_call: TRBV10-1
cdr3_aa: CASSDSDSYNEQFF

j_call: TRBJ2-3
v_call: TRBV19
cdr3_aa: CASSFRGPPDTQYF

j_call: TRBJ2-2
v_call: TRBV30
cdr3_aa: CAWSVAENTGELFF

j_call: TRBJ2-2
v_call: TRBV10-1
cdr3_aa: CASSAGYAGELFF

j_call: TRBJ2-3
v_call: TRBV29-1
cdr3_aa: CSGEPWGTDTQYF

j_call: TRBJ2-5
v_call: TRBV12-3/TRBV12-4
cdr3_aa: CASSLGPAGETQYF

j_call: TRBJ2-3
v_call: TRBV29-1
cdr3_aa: CSVLGLAEPTGTDTQYF

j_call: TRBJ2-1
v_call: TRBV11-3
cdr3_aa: CASSLVRDRAYNEQFF

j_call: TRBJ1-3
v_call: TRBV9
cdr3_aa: CASSVRPSGNTIYF

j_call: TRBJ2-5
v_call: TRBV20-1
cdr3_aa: CSAEGTGGQETQYF

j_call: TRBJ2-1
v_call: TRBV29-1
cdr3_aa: CSVILEYNEQFF

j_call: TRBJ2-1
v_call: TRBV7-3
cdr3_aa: CASSSITGNEQFF

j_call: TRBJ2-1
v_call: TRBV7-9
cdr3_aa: CASSLGLAVREQFF

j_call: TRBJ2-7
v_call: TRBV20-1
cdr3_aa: CSASGGKDYEQYF

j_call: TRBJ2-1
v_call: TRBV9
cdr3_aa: CASSPSGLAGIDEFF

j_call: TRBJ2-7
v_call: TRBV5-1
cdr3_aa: CASTARDRDRDHEQYF

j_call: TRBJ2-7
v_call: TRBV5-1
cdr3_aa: CASSLDMNSYEQYF

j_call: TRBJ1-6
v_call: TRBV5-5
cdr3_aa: CASSLLGQNNSPLHF

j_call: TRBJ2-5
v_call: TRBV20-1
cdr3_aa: CSAREFGGNQETQYF

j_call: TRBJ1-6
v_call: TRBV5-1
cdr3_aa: CASSEAVGNSPLHF

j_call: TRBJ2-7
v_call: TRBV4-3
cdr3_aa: CASSQVLQGSYEQYF

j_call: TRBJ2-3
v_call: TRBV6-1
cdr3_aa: CASSPASGRGDTQYF

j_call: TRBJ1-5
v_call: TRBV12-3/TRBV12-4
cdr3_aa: CASSLGSDQPQHF

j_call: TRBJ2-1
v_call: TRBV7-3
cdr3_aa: CASSGGLAGVRNEQFF

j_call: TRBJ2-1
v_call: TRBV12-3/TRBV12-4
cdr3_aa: CASSSSGKNNEQFF

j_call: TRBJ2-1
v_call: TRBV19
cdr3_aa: CASSNQREDVYNEQFF

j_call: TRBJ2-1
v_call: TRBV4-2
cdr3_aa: CASSQERVLDEQFF

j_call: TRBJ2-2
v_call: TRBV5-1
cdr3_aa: CASSLDSRRTGELFF

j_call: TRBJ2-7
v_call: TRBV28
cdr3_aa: CASSLGHRGGSTYEQYF

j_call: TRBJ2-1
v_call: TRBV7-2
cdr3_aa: CASSLTSGRDEQFF

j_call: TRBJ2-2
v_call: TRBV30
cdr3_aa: CAWSREAGELFF

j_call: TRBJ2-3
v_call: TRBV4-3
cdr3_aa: CASSQGLAGGPDTQYF

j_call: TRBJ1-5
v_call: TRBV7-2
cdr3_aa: CASSSTVTSNQPQHF

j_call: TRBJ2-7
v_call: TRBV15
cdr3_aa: CATSRSGVLGLAGEFYEQYF

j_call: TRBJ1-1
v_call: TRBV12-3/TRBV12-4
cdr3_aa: CASSLAVGTEAFF

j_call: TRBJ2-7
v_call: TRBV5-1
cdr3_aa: CASSLTGPGEQYF

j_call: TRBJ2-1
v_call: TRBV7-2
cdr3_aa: CASSPLLVEPPSYNEQFF

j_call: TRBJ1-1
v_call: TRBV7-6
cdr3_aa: CASSLSRGRNTEAFF

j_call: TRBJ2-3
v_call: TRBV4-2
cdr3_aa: CASSQEGREADTQYF

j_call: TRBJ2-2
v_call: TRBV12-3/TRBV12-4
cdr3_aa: CASSGTGSNTGELFF

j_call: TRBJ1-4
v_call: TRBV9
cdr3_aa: CASSFSTGTGEKLFF

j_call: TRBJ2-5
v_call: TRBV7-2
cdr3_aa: CASSLLTSGRGETQYF

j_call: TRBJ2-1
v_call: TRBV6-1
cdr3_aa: CASRENNEQFF

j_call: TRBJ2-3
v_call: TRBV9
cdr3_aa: CASSVRLAGTDTQYF

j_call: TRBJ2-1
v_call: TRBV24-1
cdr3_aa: CATSVTTEQFF

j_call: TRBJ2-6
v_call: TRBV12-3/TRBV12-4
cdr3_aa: CASSASGLSGANVLTF

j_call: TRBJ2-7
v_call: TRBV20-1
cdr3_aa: CSARDLRQGPLYEQYF

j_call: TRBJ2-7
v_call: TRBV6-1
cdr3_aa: CATEQGALYEQYF